This T cell receptor (beta chain) was documented in a study of blood T cell repertoires in COVID-19. In the source study's methods: The assay estimated nucleated cells by amplifying reference gene primers. Some clones are missing from TCRdb's copy, which holds only in-frame ones; the method was immunoSEQ multiplex PCR. For V, J and clone size, that table is used; D and trimming come from the DNA. There are 150,000 to 200,000 clones in the sample; about 81% occur only once, and 12% lies in the top ten. Seattle patients were enrolled during active infection and followed longitudinally. CDR1 and CDR2 (germline): ENHRY, SYGVKD. The CDR3 runs to 16 residues. The V segment lost 3 bases and the J segment 7 bases; nucleotides outside the gene matches: 9.

This rearrangement joins TRBV10-3 to TRBJ1-4; 9 bases are a match to TRBD1. The clonotype comes from a woman over 75 with COVID-19, enrolled during active disease. Sequenced material: peripheral blood. The CDR3: CAISEATGTGSEKLFF. CDR3 sequence (DNA): TGTGCCATCAGTGAAGCTACCGGGACAGGGAGTGAAAAACTGTTTTTT.